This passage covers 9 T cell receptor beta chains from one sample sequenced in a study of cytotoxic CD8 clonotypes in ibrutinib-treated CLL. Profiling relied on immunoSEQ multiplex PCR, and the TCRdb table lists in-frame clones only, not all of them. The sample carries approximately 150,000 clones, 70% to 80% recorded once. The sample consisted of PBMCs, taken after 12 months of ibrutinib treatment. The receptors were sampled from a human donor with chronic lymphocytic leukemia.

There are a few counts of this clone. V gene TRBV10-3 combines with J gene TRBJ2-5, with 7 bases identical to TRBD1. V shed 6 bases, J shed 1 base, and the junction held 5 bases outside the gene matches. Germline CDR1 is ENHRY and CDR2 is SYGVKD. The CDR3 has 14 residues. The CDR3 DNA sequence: TGTGCCATCAGCCTGGGACAGCCCCAAGAGACCCAGTACTTC. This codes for CAISLGQPQETQYF.

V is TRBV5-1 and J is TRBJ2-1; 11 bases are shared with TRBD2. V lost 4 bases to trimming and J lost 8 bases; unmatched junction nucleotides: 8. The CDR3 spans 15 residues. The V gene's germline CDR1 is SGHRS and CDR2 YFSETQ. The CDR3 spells CASSLTSGKPHEQFF. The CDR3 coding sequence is TGCGCCAGCAGCCTGACTAGCGGGAAGCCCCATGAGCAGTTCTTC.

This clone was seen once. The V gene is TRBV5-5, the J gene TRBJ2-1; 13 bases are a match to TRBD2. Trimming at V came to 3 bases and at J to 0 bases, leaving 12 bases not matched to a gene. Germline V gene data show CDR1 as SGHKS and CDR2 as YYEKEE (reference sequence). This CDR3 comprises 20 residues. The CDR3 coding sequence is TGTGCCAGCAGCTGGATAGGGGGACTAGCGGGGAGTAGCTCCTACAATGAGCAGTTCTTC. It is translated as CASSWIGGLAGSSSYNEQFF.

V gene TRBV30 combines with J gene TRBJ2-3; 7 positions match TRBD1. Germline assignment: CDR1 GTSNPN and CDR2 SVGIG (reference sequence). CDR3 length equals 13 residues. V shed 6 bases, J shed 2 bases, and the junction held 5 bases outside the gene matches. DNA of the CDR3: TGTGCCTGCCAGACAGGGTCCACAGATACGCAGTATTTT. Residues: CACQTGSTDTQYF.

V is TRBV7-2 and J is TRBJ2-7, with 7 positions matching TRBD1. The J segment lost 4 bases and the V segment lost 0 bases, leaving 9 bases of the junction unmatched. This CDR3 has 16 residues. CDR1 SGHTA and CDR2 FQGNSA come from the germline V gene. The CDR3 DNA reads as TGTGCCAGCAGCTTAGCGCCACGAGGGACAGCTTACGAGCAGTACTTC. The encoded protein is CASSLAPRGTAYEQYF.

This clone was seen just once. The DNA of the CDR3 is TGTGCCAGCAGCTTAGTCTCAAACCGCAGGGCGCCGTTGAATCAGCCCCAGCATTTT. Translated: CASSLVSNRRAPLNQPQHF. This rearrangement joins TRBV11-3 to TRBJ1-5; D perhaps matches TRBD1 (5 bases). The CDR3 covers 19 residues. Trimming shortened V by 1 base and J by 4 bases, and 23 bases separated the two germline ends. CDR1 and CDR2 from the germline V gene are SGHNT and YENEEA.

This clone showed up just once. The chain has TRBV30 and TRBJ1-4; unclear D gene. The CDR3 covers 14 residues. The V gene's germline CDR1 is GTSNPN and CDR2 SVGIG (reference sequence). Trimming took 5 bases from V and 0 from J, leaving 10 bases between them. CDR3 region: CAWASYATNEKLFF. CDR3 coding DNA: TGTGCCTGGGCCTCGTATGCAACTAATGAAAAACTGTTTTTT.

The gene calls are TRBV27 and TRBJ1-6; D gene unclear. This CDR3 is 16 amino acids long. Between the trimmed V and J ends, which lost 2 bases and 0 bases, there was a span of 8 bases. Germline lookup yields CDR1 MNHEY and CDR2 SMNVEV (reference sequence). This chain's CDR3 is CASSLRASSYNSPLHF. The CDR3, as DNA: TGTGCCAGCAGTTTACGGGCGAGCTCCTATAATTCACCCCTCCACTTT.

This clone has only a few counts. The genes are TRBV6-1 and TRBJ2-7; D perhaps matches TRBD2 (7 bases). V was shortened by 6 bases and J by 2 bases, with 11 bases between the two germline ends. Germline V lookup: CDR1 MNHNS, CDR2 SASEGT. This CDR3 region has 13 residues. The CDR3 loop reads CASREGGPYEQYF. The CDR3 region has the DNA TGTGCCAGCAGGGAGGGGGGGCCCTACGAGCAGTACTTC.